This is a list of T cell receptor beta chains from one sample in a study of cytomegalovirus exposure and HLA in healthy donors. This table comes from immunoSEQ multiplex PCR, and its TCRdb copy is limited to in-frame clones, with some not included. The sample lists 150,000 to 200,000 clones, roughly 71% seen once, with 3% in the top ten. The sample consisted of PBMCs. The receptors were sampled from a woman aged 45 to 65 in good health and CMV-seropositive. Each CDR3 is given with its conserved first and last residue. A D gene is named only where the DNA matches it firmly. Expanded clones get a size class; other rows say once, few or many, or leave the size out.

J gene | clone size | D gene | V gene | CDR3 protein | CDR3 DNA
TRBJ1-2 | once | TRBD1 | TRBV19 | CASSISILEGAVYGYTF | TGTGCCAGTAGTATAAGTATTTTGGAGGGGGCAGTTTATGGCTACACCTTC
TRBJ1-1 | once | . | TRBV6-6 | CASSYAQQGEAFF | TGTGCCAGCAGTTACGCGCAACAGGGTGAAGCTTTCTTT
TRBJ2-1 | once | TRBD2 | TRBV2 | CASSRGGLNEQFF | TGTGCCAGCAGTCGGGGGGGCCTGAATGAGCAGTTCTTC
TRBJ2-3 | . | TRBD1 | TRBV9 | CASSVGGGQDRYTDTQYF | TGTGCCAGCAGCGTAGGTGGGGGACAGGACAGGTACACAGATACGCAGTATTTT
TRBJ1-5 | . | . | TRBV18 | CASSPTVNQPQHF | TGTGCCAGCTCACCGACAGTGAATCAGCCCCAGCATTTT
TRBJ1-1 | . | . | TRBV5-1 | CASRKAAGSGTEAFF | TGCGCCAGCCGAAAAGCTGCCGGGTCGGGAACTGAAGCTTTCTTT
TRBJ1-2 | . | . | TRBV2 | CASSYGGRVGYTF | TGTGCCAGCAGCTACGGGGGACGGGTTGGCTACACCTTC
TRBJ2-3 | . | TRBD2 | TRBV7-3 | CASSLIGGAADTQYF | TGTGCCAGCAGCTTAATCGGGGGGGCGGCAGATACGCAGTATTTT
TRBJ2-3 | . | TRBD1 | TRBV6-1 | CASSGLGTGADTQYF | TGTGCCAGCAGTGGCCTCGGGACAGGGGCAGATACGCAGTATTTT
TRBJ1-2 | few | . | TRBV19 | CASSIARTDSNYGYTF | TGTGCCAGTAGTATAGCACGGACAGACAGCAACTATGGCTACACCTTC
TRBJ2-2 | once | . | TRBV11-2 | CASTPNRGSTGELFF | TGTGCCAGCACACCCAATCGGGGGAGCACCGGGGAGCTGTTTTTT
TRBJ2-1 | . | . | TRBV4-1 | CASSQGREQFF | TGCGCCAGCAGCCAAGGTAGAGAGCAGTTCTTC
TRBJ1-5 | many | . | TRBV27 | CASSPSQGYSNQPQHF | TGTGCCAGCAGCCCCAGTCAGGGGTATAGCAATCAGCCCCAGCATTTT
TRBJ2-7 | . | TRBD2 | TRBV6-5 | CASRAMGTGRYEQYF | TGTGCCAGCAGAGCCATGGGGACCGGGAGGTACGAGCAGTACTTC
TRBJ1-6 | . | . | TRBV27 | CASMGGDINSPLHF | TGTGCCAGTATGGGCGGGGATATCAATTCACCCCTCCACTTT
TRBJ2-7 | . | TRBD2 | TRBV19 | CASSRTSGPYEQYF | TGTGCCAGTTCTAGGACTAGCGGTCCCTACGAGCAGTACTTC
TRBJ2-1 | . | . | TRBV5-1 | CASRFAGLRGEQFF | TGCGCCAGCAGGTTCGCCGGACTCAGGGGTGAGCAGTTCTTC
TRBJ2-1 | . | . | TRBV6-6 | CASIEQDSSYNEQFF | TGTGCCAGCATTGAACAGGACAGCTCCTACAATGAGCAGTTCTTC
TRBJ2-1 | once | . | TRBV6-1 | CASSERAAHNEQFF | TGTGCCAGCAGTGAGAGGGCGGCACACAATGAGCAGTTCTTC
TRBJ1-1 | . | . | TRBV2 | CASNLYGNTEAFF | TGTGCCAGCAATTTATACGGGAACACTGAAGCTTTCTTT
TRBJ2-5 | . | TRBD2 | TRBV4-1 | CASSQAWVSGGAEETQYF | TGCGCCAGCAGCCAAGCTTGGGTGAGCGGGGGGGCCGAAGAGACCCAGTACTTC
TRBJ2-7 | . | TRBD2 | TRBV29-1 | CSVRGLAGSYEQYF | TGCAGCGTTAGGGGACTAGCGGGGTCCTACGAGCAGTACTTC
TRBJ1-1 | . | . | TRBV25-1 | CASSLTGQNTEAFF | TGTGCCAGCAGTCTAACAGGCCAGAACACTGAAGCTTTCTTT
TRBJ1-4 | . | . | TRBV6-1 | CASSPVQGGEKLFF | TGTGCCAGCAGCCCCGTGCAGGGTGGGGAAAAACTGTTTTTT
TRBJ2-3 | . | . | TRBV5-1 | CASSLELSAQYF | TGCGCCAGCAGCTTGGAGCTCTCGGCGCAGTATTTT
TRBJ2-2 | . | . | TRBV10-3 | CAISNRAAKDTGELFF | TGTGCCATCAGCAACAGGGCTGCCAAGGACACCGGGGAGCTGTTTTTT
TRBJ1-3 | . | . | TRBV15 | CATSRGGSGNTIYF | TGTGCCACCAGCAGGGGGGGATCTGGAAACACCATATATTTT
TRBJ2-7 | . | TRBD1 | TRBV6-5 | CASSYSSGGVNEQYF | TGTGCCAGCAGTTACTCGTCAGGGGGCGTCAACGAGCAGTACTTC
TRBJ2-7 | few | TRBD2 | TRBV2 | CASSQGLAGGLTYEQYF | TGTGCCAGCAGCCAGGGACTAGCGGGGGGCCTAACCTACGAGCAGTACTTC
TRBJ2-1 | . | . | TRBV5-1 | CASSLQGLPYNEQFF | TGCGCCAGCAGCTTGCAGGGACTTCCGTACAATGAGCAGTTCTTC
TRBJ2-7 | . | . | TRBV4-1 | CASSHLVSSPGHPTYEQYF | TGCGCCAGCAGCCACCTGGTGTCTTCGCCGGGACATCCTACCTACGAGCAGTACTTC
TRBJ1-2 | . | TRBD1 | TRBV7-2 | CASSLIAGGGGYTF | TGTGCCAGCAGCTTAATAGCAGGGGGTGGCGGCTACACCTTC
TRBJ1-6 | few | . | TRBV5-1 | CASSTTEGSPLHF | TGCGCCAGCAGCACAACAGAGGGTTCACCCCTCCACTTT